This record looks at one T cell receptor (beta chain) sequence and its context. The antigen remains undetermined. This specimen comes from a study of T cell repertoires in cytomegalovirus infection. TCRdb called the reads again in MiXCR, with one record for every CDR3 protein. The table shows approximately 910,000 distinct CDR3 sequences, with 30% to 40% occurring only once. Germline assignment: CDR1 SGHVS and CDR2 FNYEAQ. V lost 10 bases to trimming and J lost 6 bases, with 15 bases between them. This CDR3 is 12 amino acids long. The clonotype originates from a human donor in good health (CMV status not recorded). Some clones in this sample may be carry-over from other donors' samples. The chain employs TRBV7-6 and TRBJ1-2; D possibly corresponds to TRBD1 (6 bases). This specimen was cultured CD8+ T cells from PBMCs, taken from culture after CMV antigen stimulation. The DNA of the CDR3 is TGTGCCATCCGGCGGGGGGCAGATGGCTACACCTTC. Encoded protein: CAIRRGADGYTF.